These T cell receptor beta chains were read from a single sample in a study of glioma-infiltrating T cells after dendritic cell vaccination. The data were produced by immunoSEQ multiplex PCR, yet TCRdb's version contains in-frame clones alone and is incomplete. The data show about 76,000 clones, 87% seen once. This specimen was blood, taken after dendritic cell vaccination. The origin of the receptors is a human donor with glioblastoma. CDR3s include the opening cysteine and the closing phenylalanine or tryptophan.

TRBV27	TRBJ2-5	CASSSPGQGETQYF
TRBV11-3	TRBJ2-1	CASSPQDSNEQFF
TRBV15	TRBJ1-5	CATSGMGQASNQPQHF
TRBV6-5	TRBJ1-6	CASSNNRGNSPLHF
TRBV7-2	TRBJ2-3	CASSQDRGGIGTQYF
TRBV5-6	TRBJ2-7	CASSLSGAYEQYF
TRBV29-1	TRBJ2-1	CSARRGARNEQFF
TRBV5-1	TRBJ1-4	CASSSYGGPEEKLFF
TRBV6-1	TRBJ1-1	CASRDRRSEAFF
TRBV7-9	TRBJ2-2	CASTTTGANTGELFF
TRBV11-3	TRBJ1-1	CASSSGPGTGGFEAFF
TRBV5-1	TRBJ2-7	CASSTLASGSYEQYF
TRBV5-6	TRBJ1-4	CASSSTGVNEKLFF
TRBV7-6	TRBJ2-5	CASSLRGGWQETQYF